A single sample gave rise to the 15 T cell receptor beta chains below, sequenced in a study of radiotherapy plus CTLA-4 blockade in lung cancer. Libraries were prepared by immunoSEQ multiplex PCR; TCRdb keeps only in-frame clonotypes and omits some of them. The sample has tens of thousands of clones, 70% to 90% seen once. This specimen was peripheral blood, taken from a patient treated with radiotherapy plus ipilimumab. The receptors come from a human donor with non-small cell lung cancer whose response to radiotherapy plus ipilimumab could not be evaluated.

The CDR3 region has the DNA TGTGCCAGCTCACCATTAGCGGGAGCGGGCGAGCAGTACTTC. It codes for CASSPLAGAGEQYF. The chain joins TRBV18 to TRBJ2-7, with 9 bases matching TRBD2. This CDR3 region has 14 residues. Germline lookup yields CDR1 KGHSH and CDR2 LQKENI. With 2 bases clipped from V and 6 bases from J, the junction kept 5 bases outside the gene matches.

V is TRBV7-8 and J is TRBJ2-5, with 9 bases matching TRBD1. Germline V gene data show CDR1 as SGHVS and CDR2 as FQNEAQ. The V gene end was trimmed by 3 bases and the J gene end by 5 bases; junction bases not matched to a gene: 4. The CDR3 extends over 14 amino acids. The CDR3 spells CASSLTGGFETQYF. Written as DNA, the CDR3 is TGTGCCAGCAGCTTGACAGGGGGTTTCGAGACCCAGTACTTC. Full variable domain (missing parts from reference TRBV7-8 and TRBJ2-5): GAGVSQSPRYKVAKRGQDVALRCDPISGHVSLFWYQQALGQGPEFLTYFQNEAQLDKSGLPSDRFFAERPEGSVSTLKIQRTQQEDSAVYLCASSLTGGFETQYFGPGTRLLVL.

CDR3 coding DNA: TGCGCCAGCAGCTTGGATGGAGGGGCCTCTGGGGCCAACGTCCTGACTTTC. Its translation: CASSLDGGASGANVLTF. The chain combines TRBV5-1 with TRBJ2-6, with D possibly being TRBD2 (6 bases). In germline, CDR1 is SGHRS, CDR2 YFSETQ. The CDR3 has 17 residues. V lost 0 bases and J lost 0, with 10 bases in between.

The rearrangement links TRBV4-2 to TRBJ1-5; D is possibly TRBD1 (6 bases). Per the germline V gene, CDR1 is LGHNA and CDR2 is YNFKEQ. This CDR3 has 15 residues. Trimming took 5 bases from V and 2 from J, leaving 13 bases between them. As DNA, the CDR3 is TGTGCCAGCAGCAGTTCGGGGGGCGGCAATCAGCCCCAGCATTTT. This codes for CASSSSGGGNQPQHF.

This clone was seen a handful of times. The chain joins TRBV19 to TRBJ2-3; tentatively, D is TRBD1 (6 bases). Germline lookup yields CDR1 LNHDA and CDR2 SQIVND (reference sequence). The CDR3 loop spans 17 amino acids. The V and J ends lost 7 bases and 1 base respectively, with 21 bases between them. CDR3 residues: CASTTGRWAGGTDTQYF. Written as DNA, the CDR3 is TGTGCCAGTACCACGGGGCGTTGGGCAGGGGGCACAGATACGCAGTATTTT.

This sequence joins TRBV15 and TRBJ2-4; possible D gene TRBD2, 6 bases. This CDR3 is 13 amino acids long. The germline CDR1 and CDR2 sequences are LNHNV and YYDKDF (reference sequence). V shed 0 bases and J shed 7 bases, with 7 bases lying between them. CDR3 in amino acids: CATSREEGNIQYF. CDR3 DNA sequence: TGTGCCACCAGCAGAGAGGAGGGTAACATTCAGTACTTC.

The genes are TRBV7-3 and TRBJ1-1; D is unresolved. Trimming removed 4 bases from V and 1 base from J, with 7 bases in between. The CDR3 consists of 13 residues. The germline V gene has CDR1 SGHTA and CDR2 FQGTGA. CDR3 region: CASSWNRNTEAFF. The CDR3 nucleotides are TGTGCCAGCAGCTGGAACAGGAACACTGAAGCTTTCTTT.

This clone was recorded only once. The genes are TRBV10-3 and TRBJ2-7; 9 bases line up with TRBD2. The V and J ends lost 6 bases and 2 bases, in that order; junction bases with no gene match: 5. This CDR3 contains 14 residues. Per the germline V gene, CDR1 is ENHRY and CDR2 is SYGVKD. CDR3 coding DNA: TGTGCCATCAGGGAGCGGGAGGCCCCCTACGAGCAGTACTTC. It is translated as CAIREREAPYEQYF.

The chain recombines TRBV5-1 with TRBJ2-7; the match to TRBD2 covers 16 bases. V lost 5 bases and J lost 12; bases outside the gene matches: 8. The germline V gene encodes CDR1 SGHRS and CDR2 YFSETQ. The CDR3 consists of 14 residues. The DNA of the CDR3 is TGCGCCAGCAGTTCCGGGACTAGCGGGAGGGCCGCGTACTTC. Translated, it gives CASSSGTSGRAAYF.

This clone was observed a few times. V gene TRBV10-3 combines with J gene TRBJ1-1; D call uncertain. Trimming stripped 3 bases from V and 4 bases from J, with 9 bases between. Per the germline V gene, CDR1 is ENHRY and CDR2 is SYGVKD. The CDR3 has 13 residues. The CDR3 sequence is CAISDGSLTEAFF. CDR3 nucleotides: TGTGCCATCAGTGACGGGAGTCTCACTGAAGCTTTCTTT.

The chain couples TRBV13 to TRBJ2-1, with TRBD2 matching 8 bases. Germline V gene lookup returns CDR1 PRHDT and CDR2 FYEKMQ (reference sequence). V gave up 4 bases and J gave up 5 bases; unmatched junction bases: 7. CDR3 length: 15 amino acids. CDR3 sequence: CASSSGGPSDNEQFF. The CDR3, as DNA: TGTGCCAGCAGCTCGGGAGGGCCTTCTGACAATGAGCAGTTCTTC.

The genes are TRBV27 and TRBJ2-7, with 9 bases matching TRBD1. Germline V gene data show CDR1 as MNHEY and CDR2 as SMNVEV (reference sequence). This CDR3 is 14 amino acids long. Germline trimming cut 8 bases from V and 4 bases from J; bases unmatched to any gene: 9. The CDR3 region is CASGIQGASYEQYF. Written as DNA, the CDR3 is TGTGCCAGCGGGATACAGGGGGCTAGTTACGAGCAGTACTTC.

The V and J genes are TRBV28 and TRBJ1-4, with D possibly TRBD1 on 6 matching bases. Per the germline V gene, CDR1 is MDHEN and CDR2 is SYDVKM. The CDR3 consists of 16 residues. V lost 6 bases to trimming and J lost 4 bases, with 18 bases between them. CDR3 nucleotide sequence: TGTGCCAGCAGCCTAGGGGGGGGCGAAGGTAATGAAAAACTGTTTTTT. Residues: CASSLGGGEGNEKLFF. The full variable domain, rest sourced from reference TRBV28 and TRBJ1-4, is DVKVTQSSRYLVKRTGEKVFLECVQDMDHENMFWYRQDPGLGLRLIYFSYDVKMKEKGDIPEGYSVSREKKERFSLILESASTNQTSMYLCASSLGGGEGNEKLFFGSGTQLSVL.

CDR3 region: CASSLGYEGALSSYGYTF. The DNA for the CDR3 is TGTGCCAGCAGCTTAGGGTACGAAGGGGCGCTATCTAGCTATGGCTACACCTTC. The chain carries TRBV7-2 and TRBJ1-2; the D gene is possibly TRBD1 (5 bases). V gave up 1 base and J gave up 4 bases, with 22 bases separating them. CDR3 length: 18 residues. Germline CDR1 is SGHTA and CDR2 is FQGNSA.

V gene TRBV19 combines with J gene TRBJ1-1, with a possible D match to TRBD1 (6 bases). The CDR3 is 14 amino acids. Germline loops: CDR1 LNHDA, CDR2 SQIVND (reference sequence). Trimming removed 1 base at V and 0 bases at J, with 6 bases between. CDR3 in DNA: TGTGCCAGTAGTATAGGGGGGCTGAACACTGAAGCTTTCTTT. This gives the protein CASSIGGLNTEAFF.